This TCR beta chain was found in a study of post-analysis software for immune sequencing data. Study overall: The study covered relapsing-remitting, secondary progressive and progressive-relapsing courses of multiple sclerosis. Study results and limitations: Comparison of patients with controls showed 4 to 6 TRBV segments more frequent in patients, TRBV5-6, TRBV5-1 and TRBV20-1 among them. Those with multiple sclerosis, the patient group, showed significantly lower normalized Chao1 diversity than controls.

Included in the TCR beta cDNA libraries were unique molecular identifiers. The yield from roughly 1 to 10 million T cells was around 500,000 cDNA molecules in total. TCRdb re-called the PCR reads with MiXCR, one entry per CDR3 protein. The data hold hundreds of thousands of distinct CDR3 sequences, with roughly 45% observed a single time. The CDR3 is 13 residues long. The ends were cut back, 0 bases at V and 6 bases at J, with 8 bases in the middle. CDR1 MNHEY and CDR2 SVGAGI come from the germline V gene. This clonotype has just a few counts. Its antigen is as yet unknown. Material for sequencing was blood. The rearrangement uses TRBV6-5 and TRBJ1-1; D is unresolved. This TCR came from a girl aged 10 to 17 with multiple sclerosis. The CDR3 region has the DNA TGTGCCAGCAGTTACTCGGCTGGCCCTGAAGCTTTCTTT. It is translated as CASSYSAGPEAFF.